Each of the 4 T cell receptor beta chains below was sequenced from the same sample in a study of cytomegalovirus exposure and HLA in healthy donors (dated by TCRdb to 2016 to 2017). The protocol used for the library was the immunoSEQ multiplex PCR assay. TCRdb's version of the immuneACCESS table is confined to in-frame rearrangements and falls short of the full clone set. An unresolved V gene accounts for under half of the shortfall where checked; the remainder is of unknown origin. This sample gives fewer than 350,000 clones in total; around 87% of them show up just once. The ten largest clones capture about 0.86% of the sample. Sequencing used PBMCs. The source is a young woman in good health and CMV-seronegative.

CDR3 coding DNA: TGTGCCACCGGGACAGGGACTTCCTACGAGCAGTACTTC. Amino acid sequence: CATGTGTSYEQYF. The chain carries TRBV6-5 and TRBJ2-7; the match to TRBD1 covers 9 bases. Germline values: CDR1 MNHEY, CDR2 SVGAGI. This CDR3 region has 13 residues. The trim removed 10 bases at V and 1 base at J, leaving 5 bases unmatched.

The chain is built from TRBV7-2 and TRBJ2-1; TRBD2 matches at 13 bases. Unmatched junction bases numbered 8, after V lost 5 bases and J lost 7 bases. CDR3 length: 16 residues. Germline CDR1 is SGHTA and CDR2 is FQGNSA. The CDR3 sequence is CASSPRGLAGNNEQFF. CDR3 bases: TGTGCCAGCAGCCCTAGGGGACTAGCGGGAAATAATGAGCAGTTCTTC.

The gene calls are TRBV7-3 and TRBJ2-3; TRBD2 matches at 11 bases. Per germline, CDR1 SGHTA and CDR2 FQGTGA. The length of the CDR3 is 16 residues. Trimming at V came to 0 bases and at J to 8 bases, leaving 7 bases not matched to a gene. CDR3 amino acids: CASSLTGTSGQSTQYF. For the CDR3, the DNA is TGTGCCAGCAGCTTAACCGGGACTAGCGGCCAAAGTACGCAGTATTTT.

V is TRBV14 and J is TRBJ1-1; D is possibly TRBD1 (5 bases). In germline, CDR1 is SGHDN, CDR2 FVKESK. Trimming took off 2 bases at V and 4 bases at J, with 17 bases between the two ends. The CDR3 spans 16 residues. CDR3 amino acids: CASSQWQGRLVTEAFF. As DNA, the CDR3 is TGTGCCAGCAGCCAATGGCAGGGTAGACTCGTCACTGAAGCTTTCTTT.